This TCR beta chain was found in a study of T cells in Graves' hyperthyroidism and ophthalmopathy. Findings and limits, study-wide: Also found in blood were most expanded thyroid clonotypes above 0.001.

In the case of this clonotype: The target antigen is unknown.

Every diagnosis used clinical symptoms, serum thyroxine and TRAb, thyroid ultrasound and orbital computed tomography. Out of roughly 9.1 ml of fresh peripheral blood came the PBMCs. From germline, CDR1 is LGHDT and CDR2 YNNKEL (reference sequence). The V gene lost 1 base and the J gene lost 8 bases, with 15 bases spanning the gap. The CDR3 is made up of 15 amino acids. It was RNA transcripts that yielded the amplified TCR beta CDR3 regions. The HTBI primer set drove a first-round RT-PCR of the TCR CDR3. Each CDR3 protein is one row after TCRdb ran MiXCR on the multiplex PCR reads. Among approximately 690,000 distinct CDR3 sequences listed, less than 25% were seen once.

Source material: blood. This sequence originates from a young man with Graves' ophthalmopathy. The chain couples TRBV3-1 to TRBJ2-1; no clear D gene. CDR3 bases: TGTGCCAGCAGCCAAGGGCAGCTTTTAACCTATGAGCAGTTCTTC. Protein product: CASSQGQLLTYEQFF.